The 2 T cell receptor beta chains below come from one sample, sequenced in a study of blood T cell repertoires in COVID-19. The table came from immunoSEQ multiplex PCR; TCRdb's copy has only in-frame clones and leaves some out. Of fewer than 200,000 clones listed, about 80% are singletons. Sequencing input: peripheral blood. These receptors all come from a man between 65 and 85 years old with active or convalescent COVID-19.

CDR3 in DNA: TGTGCCAGCAGCTTTGACAGGGGGGATGGCTACACCTTC. Translated, it gives CASSFDRGDGYTF. The J gene is TRBJ1-2, the V gene TRBV7-2; 9 positions agree with TRBD1. Germline loops: CDR1 SGHTA, CDR2 FQGNSA. The CDR3 has 13 residues. Germline trimming cut 3 bases from V and 6 bases from J; bases unmatched to any gene: 2.

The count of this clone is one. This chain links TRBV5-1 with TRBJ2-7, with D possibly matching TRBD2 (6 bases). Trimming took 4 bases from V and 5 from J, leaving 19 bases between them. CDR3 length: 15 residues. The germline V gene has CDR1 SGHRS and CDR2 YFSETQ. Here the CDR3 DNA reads TGCGCCAGCAGCCCGACGATCGGCGGGAACAACGAGCAGTACTTC. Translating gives CASSPTIGGNNEQYF.